A selection of T cell receptor beta chains follows, all from one sample in a study of T cell responses to AZD1222 COVID-19 vaccine. The method was immunoSEQ multiplex PCR; TCRdb's version includes in-frame clones alone and lacks a portion of them. Of 94,000 or so clones listed, nearly 90% are singletons. Sequencing used peripheral blood, obtained on day 0 of AZD1222 vaccination. These receptors came from an adult in good health. Both conserved end residues are part of each CDR3. Fields, in order: clone size, D gene, J gene, V gene, CDR3 DNA, CDR3 protein. The D gene is left open where the match is weak. Clone size, where shown, is once, few, many, or a class for clones that have expanded.

>.|.|TRBJ2-7|TRBV19
TGTGCCAGTAGTATAACCCCCCAAGGGGGGGTTTCCTACGAGCAGTACTTC
CASSITPQGGVSYEQYF
>.|.|TRBJ2-4|TRBV11-1
TGTGCCAGCAGTGACAGATCAGAAGCCAAAAACATTCAGTACTTC
CASSDRSEAKNIQYF
>.|.|TRBJ1-1|TRBV21-1
TGTGCCAGCAGCGACTGGGGTTGGAGTTCGACTGAAGCTTTCTTT
CASSDWGWSSTEAFF
>.|TRBD1|TRBJ2-7|TRBV5-1
TGCGCCAGCAGCATCCGACAGGGCTACGAGCAGTACTTC
CASSIRQGYEQYF
>.|TRBD1|TRBJ2-3|TRBV30
TGTGCCTGCACAGGGGGTATTACAGATACGCAGTATTTT
CACTGGITDTQYF
>.|.|TRBJ1-2|TRBV20-1
TGCAGTGCTAGAGATGGAGGCTACACCTTC
CSARDGGYTF
>.|.|TRBJ1-2|TRBV5-6
TGTGCCAGCAGCTCCAGGGTAGGGGATGGCTACACCTTC
CASSSRVGDGYTF
>.|.|TRBJ1-6|TRBV4-1
TGCGCCAGCAGCCAGGGTCGACAGAATTCACCCCTCCACTTT
CASSQGRQNSPLHF
>.|.|TRBJ1-2|TRBV28
TGTGCCAGCACAAGTTACAGGGAGGCAGGCTACACCTTC
CASTSYREAGYTF
>.|TRBD1|TRBJ1-2|TRBV7-9
TGTGCCAGCAGCTCTACCGGGACAGGGTTGAGTGGCTACACCTTC
CASSSTGTGLSGYTF
>.|.|TRBJ2-2|TRBV14
TGTGCCAGCAGCCAAGAGAGGATGGCCGGGGAGCTGTTTTTT
CASSQERMAGELFF
>.|.|TRBJ1-1|TRBV7-2
TGTGCCAGCAGGAGGTGGGGGGCCCTAACCACTGAAGCTTTCTTT
CASRRWGALTTEAFF
>few|TRBD2|TRBJ2-7|TRBV5-1
TGCGCCAGCAGCTTTTCTAGCGGGGGCTACGAGCAGTACTTC
CASSFSSGGYEQYF
>.|TRBD2|TRBJ2-1|TRBV19
TGTGCCAGTAGTACCCGGGAGGGCCAAAGCTCCTACAATGAGCAGTTCTTC
CASSTREGQSSYNEQFF
>.|TRBD1|TRBJ1-2|TRBV20-1
TGCAGTGCAGAGGGGGCGGGTGGCTACACCTTC
CSAEGAGGYTF
>.|.|TRBJ2-7|TRBV20-1
TGCAGTGCTAGTCAAGGGACCTCCTACGAGCAGTACTTC
CSASQGTSYEQYF
>.|.|TRBJ1-1|TRBV29-1
TGCAGCGGATTGGAGAACACTGAAGCTTTCTTT
CSGLENTEAFF